This T cell receptor beta chain emerged from a study of cytomegalovirus exposure and HLA in healthy donors. Participants comprised healthy donors of bone marrow. Overall study results and limits: Presence/absence comparisons presumed near-even sequencing depth among donors.

The PCR had 60 Vbeta and 13 Jbeta primers. Here immunoSEQ multiplex PCR was the method, and the copy in TCRdb shows in-frame clones only, minus some. The sample yields 110,000 or so clones, 83% seen once. As for this clone: Its antigen is as yet unknown.

The CDR3 spans 16 residues. Germline V gene sequence: CDR1 MGHRA, CDR2 YSYEKL. Trimming took 1 base from V and 2 from J, leaving 13 bases between them. Sequences were obtained from PBMCs. The TCR comes from a man aged 18-30 years in good health and CMV-seronegative. This chain joins TRBV4-1 and TRBJ2-3; D possibly corresponds to TRBD2 (6 bases). This CDR3 reads CASSQVAGTFTDTQYF. The CDR3 DNA is TGCGCCAGCAGCCAAGTCGCGGGAACCTTCACAGATACGCAGTATTTT.